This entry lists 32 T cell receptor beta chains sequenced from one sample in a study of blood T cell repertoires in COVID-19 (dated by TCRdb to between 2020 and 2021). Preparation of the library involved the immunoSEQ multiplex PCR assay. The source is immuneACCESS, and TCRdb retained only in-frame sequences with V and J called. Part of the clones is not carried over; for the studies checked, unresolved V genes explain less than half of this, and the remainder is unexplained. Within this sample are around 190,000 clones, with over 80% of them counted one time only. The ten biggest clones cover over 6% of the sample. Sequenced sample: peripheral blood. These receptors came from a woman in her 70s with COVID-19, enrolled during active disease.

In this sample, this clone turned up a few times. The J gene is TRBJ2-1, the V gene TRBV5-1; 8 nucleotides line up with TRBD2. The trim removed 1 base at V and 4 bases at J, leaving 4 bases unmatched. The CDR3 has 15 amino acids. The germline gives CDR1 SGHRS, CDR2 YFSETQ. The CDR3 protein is CASSLPGLGYNEQFF. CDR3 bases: TGCGCCAGCAGCTTGCCGGGACTAGGGTACAATGAGCAGTTCTTC.

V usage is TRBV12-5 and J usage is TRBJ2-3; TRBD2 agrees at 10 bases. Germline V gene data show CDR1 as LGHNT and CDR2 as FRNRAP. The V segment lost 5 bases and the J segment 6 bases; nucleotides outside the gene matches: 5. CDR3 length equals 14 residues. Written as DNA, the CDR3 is TGTGCTAGTGGTCCCGGGACTAGCGCCGATACGCAGTATTTT. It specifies CASGPGTSADTQYF.

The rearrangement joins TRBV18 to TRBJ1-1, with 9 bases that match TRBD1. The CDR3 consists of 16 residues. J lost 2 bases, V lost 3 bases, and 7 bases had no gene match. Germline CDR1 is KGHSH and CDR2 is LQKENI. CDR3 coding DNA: TGTGCCAGCTCACCCTTCCGGGACAGGGCAAACACTGAAGCTTTCTTT. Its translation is CASSPFRDRANTEAFF.

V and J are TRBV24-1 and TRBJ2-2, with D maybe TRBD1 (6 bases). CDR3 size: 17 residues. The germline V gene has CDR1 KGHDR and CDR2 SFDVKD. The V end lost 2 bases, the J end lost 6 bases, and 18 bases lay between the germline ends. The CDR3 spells CATSDSGQRDISGELFF. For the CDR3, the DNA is TGTGCCACCAGTGATTCGGGACAACGCGATATCTCCGGGGAGCTGTTTTTT.

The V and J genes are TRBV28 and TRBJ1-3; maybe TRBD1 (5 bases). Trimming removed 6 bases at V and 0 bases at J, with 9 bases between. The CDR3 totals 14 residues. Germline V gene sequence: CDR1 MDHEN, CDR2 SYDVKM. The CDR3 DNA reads TGTGCCAGCAGGGGGCAAGGCTCTGGAAACACCATATATTTT. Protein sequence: CASRGQGSGNTIYF. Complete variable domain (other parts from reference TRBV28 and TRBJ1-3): DVKVTQSSRYLVKRTGEKVFLECVQDMDHENMFWYRQDPGLGLRLIYFSYDVKMKEKGDIPEGYSVSREKKERFSLILESASTNQTSMYLCASRGQGSGNTIYFGEGSWLTVV.

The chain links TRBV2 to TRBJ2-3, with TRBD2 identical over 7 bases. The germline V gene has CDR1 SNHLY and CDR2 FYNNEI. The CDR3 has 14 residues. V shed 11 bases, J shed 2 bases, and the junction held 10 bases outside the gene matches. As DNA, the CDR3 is TGTGCCCTAGTGGCGGGAGAGGTCACAGATACGCAGTATTTT. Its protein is CALVAGEVTDTQYF.

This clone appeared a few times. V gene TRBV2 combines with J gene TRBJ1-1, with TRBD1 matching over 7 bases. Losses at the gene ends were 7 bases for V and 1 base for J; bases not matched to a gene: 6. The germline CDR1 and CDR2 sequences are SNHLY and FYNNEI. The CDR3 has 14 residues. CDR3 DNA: TGTGCCAGCATGACAGGGATCGAGAACACTGAAGCTTTCTTT. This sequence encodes CASMTGIENTEAFF.

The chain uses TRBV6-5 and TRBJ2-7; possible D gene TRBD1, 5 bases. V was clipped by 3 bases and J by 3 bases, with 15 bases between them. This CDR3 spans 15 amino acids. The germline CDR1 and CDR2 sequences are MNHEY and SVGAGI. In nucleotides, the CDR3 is TGTGCCAGCAGTTATCCCGACCGAAGGGGCTACGAGCAGTACTTC. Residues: CASSYPDRRGYEQYF.

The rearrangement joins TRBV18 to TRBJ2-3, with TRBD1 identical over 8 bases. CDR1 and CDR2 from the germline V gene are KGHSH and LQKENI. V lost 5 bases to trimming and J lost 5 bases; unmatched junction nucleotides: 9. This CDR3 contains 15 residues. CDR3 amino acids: CASSTGTGDGDTQYF. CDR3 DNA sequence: TGTGCCAGCTCAACTGGGACAGGAGACGGAGATACGCAGTATTTT. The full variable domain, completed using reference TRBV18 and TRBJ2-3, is NAGVMQNPRHLVRRRGQEARLRCSPMKGHSHVYWYRQLPEEGLKFMVYLQKENIIDESGMPKERFSAEFPKEGPSILRIQQVVRGDSAAYFCASSTGTGDGDTQYFGPGTRLTVL.

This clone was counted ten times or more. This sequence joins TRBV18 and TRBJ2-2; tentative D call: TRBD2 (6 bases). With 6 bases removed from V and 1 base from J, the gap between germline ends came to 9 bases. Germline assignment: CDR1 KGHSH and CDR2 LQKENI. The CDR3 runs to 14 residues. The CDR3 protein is CASSGLRNTGELFF. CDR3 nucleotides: TGTGCCAGCTCCGGACTACGGAACACCGGGGAGCTGTTTTTT. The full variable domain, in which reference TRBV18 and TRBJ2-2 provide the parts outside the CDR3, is NAGVMQNPRHLVRRRGQEARLRCSPMKGHSHVYWYRQLPEEGLKFMVYLQKENIIDESGMPKERFSAEFPKEGPSILRIQQVVRGDSAAYFCASSGLRNTGELFFGEGSRLTVL.

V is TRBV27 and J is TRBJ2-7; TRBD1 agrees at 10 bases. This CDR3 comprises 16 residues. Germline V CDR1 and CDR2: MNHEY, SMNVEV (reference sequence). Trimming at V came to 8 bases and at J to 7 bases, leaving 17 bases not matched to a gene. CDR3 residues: CASSIAGQGPRVEQYF. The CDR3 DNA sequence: TGTGCCAGCTCCATTGCGGGACAGGGGCCTAGGGTGGAGCAGTACTTC.

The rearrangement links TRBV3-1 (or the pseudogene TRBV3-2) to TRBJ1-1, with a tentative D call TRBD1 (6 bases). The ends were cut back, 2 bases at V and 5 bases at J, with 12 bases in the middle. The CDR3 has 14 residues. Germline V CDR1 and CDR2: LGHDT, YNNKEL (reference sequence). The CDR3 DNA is TGTGCCAGCAGCCAATTTACAGGGTTAACTGAAGCTTTCTTT. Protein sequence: CASSQFTGLTEAFF.

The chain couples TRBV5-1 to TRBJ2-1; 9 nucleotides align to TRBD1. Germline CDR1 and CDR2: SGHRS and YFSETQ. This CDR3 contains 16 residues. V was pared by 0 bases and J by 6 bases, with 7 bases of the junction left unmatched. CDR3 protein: CASSLVQGATRNEQFF. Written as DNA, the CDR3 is TGCGCCAGCAGCTTGGTACAGGGGGCAACCCGCAATGAGCAGTTCTTC. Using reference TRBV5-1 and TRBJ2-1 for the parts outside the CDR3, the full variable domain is KAGVTQTPRYLIKTRGQQVTLSCSPISGHRSVSWYQQTPGQGLQFLFEYFSETQRNKGNFPGRFSGRQFSNSRSEMNVSTLELGDSALYLCASSLVQGATRNEQFFGPGTRLTVL.

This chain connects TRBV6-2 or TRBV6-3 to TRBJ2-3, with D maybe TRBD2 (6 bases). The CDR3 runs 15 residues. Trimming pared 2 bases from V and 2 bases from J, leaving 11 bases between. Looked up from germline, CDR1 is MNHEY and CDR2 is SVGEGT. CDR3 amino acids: CASSYRGGATDTQYF. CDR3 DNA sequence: TGTGCCAGCAGTTACCGAGGCGGGGCCACAGATACGCAGTATTTT.

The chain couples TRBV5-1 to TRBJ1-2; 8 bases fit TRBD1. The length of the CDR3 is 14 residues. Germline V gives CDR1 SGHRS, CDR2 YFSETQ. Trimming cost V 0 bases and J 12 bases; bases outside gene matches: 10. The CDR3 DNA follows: TGCGCCAGCAGCTTGGCCGGGACAGGCTTCGGTGACACCTTC. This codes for CASSLAGTGFGDTF. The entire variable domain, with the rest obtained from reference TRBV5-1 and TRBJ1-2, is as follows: KAGVTQTPRYLIKTRGQQVTLSCSPISGHRSVSWYQQTPGQGLQFLFEYFSETQRNKGNFPGRFSGRQFSNSRSEMNVSTLELGDSALYLCASSLAGTGFGDTFGSGTRLTVV.

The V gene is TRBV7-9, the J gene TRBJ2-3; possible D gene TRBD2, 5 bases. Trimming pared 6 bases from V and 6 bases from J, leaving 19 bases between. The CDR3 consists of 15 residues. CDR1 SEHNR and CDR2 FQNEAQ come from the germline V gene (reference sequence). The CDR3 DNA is TGTGCCAGCAGGCCTACTAGTCCAATTTTCGATACGCAGTATTTT. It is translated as CASRPTSPIFDTQYF. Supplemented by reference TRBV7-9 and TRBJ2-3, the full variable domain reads DTGVSQNPRHKITKRGQNVTFRCDPISEHNRLYWYRQTLGQGPEFLTYFQNEAQLEKSRLLSDRFSAERPKGSFSTLEIQRTEQGDSAMYLCASRPTSPIFDTQYFGPGTRLTVL.

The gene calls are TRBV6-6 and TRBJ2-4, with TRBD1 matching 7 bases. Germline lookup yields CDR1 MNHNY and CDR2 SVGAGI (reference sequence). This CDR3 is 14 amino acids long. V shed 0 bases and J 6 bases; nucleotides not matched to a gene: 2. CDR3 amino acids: CASSYSAGGNIQYF. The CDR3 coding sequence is TGTGCCAGCAGTTACTCGGCAGGGGGAAACATTCAGTACTTC.

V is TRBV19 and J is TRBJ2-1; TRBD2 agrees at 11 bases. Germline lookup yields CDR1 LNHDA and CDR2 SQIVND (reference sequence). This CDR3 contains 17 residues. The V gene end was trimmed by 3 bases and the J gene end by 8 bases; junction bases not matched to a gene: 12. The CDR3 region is CASSIPRLAGKTDEQFF. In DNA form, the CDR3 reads TGTGCCAGTAGTATCCCCCGACTAGCGGGAAAGACAGATGAGCAGTTCTTC.

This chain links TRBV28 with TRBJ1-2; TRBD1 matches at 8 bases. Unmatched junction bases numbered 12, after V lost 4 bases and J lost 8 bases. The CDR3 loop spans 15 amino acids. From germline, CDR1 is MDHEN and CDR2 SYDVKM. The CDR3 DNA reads TGTGCCAGCAGTTCATCCGAACAGGGGGGCCGCGGCTACACCTTC. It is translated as CASSSSEQGGRGYTF.

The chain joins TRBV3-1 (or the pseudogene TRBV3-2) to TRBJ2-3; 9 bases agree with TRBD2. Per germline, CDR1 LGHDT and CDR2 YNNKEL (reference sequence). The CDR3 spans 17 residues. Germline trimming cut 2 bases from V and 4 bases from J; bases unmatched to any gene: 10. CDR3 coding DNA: TGTGCCAGCAGCCAACCAAGGACTAGCGTGGGCGCAGATACGCAGTATTTT. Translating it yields CASSQPRTSVGADTQYF.

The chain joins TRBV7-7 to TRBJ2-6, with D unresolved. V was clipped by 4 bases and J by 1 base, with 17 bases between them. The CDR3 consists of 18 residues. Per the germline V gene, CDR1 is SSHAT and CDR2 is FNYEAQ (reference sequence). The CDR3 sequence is CASSSSLSGASGANVLTF. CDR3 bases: TGTGCCAGCAGCTCATCCCTCTCTGGTGCGTCTGGGGCCAACGTCCTGACTTTC.

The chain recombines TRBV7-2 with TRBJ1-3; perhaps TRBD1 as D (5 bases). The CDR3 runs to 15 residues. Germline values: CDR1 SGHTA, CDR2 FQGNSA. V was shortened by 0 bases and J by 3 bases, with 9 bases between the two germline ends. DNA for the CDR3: TGTGCCAGCAGCTTAGCATCAGGGTTTGGAAACACCATATATTTT. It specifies CASSLASGFGNTIYF.

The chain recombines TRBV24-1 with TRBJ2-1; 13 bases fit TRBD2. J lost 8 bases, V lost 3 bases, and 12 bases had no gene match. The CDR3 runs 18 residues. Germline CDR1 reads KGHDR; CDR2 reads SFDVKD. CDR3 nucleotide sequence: TGTGCCACCAGTGATAGGGTCCGGACTAGCGGGAGTATTGATGAGCAGTTCTTC. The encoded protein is CATSDRVRTSGSIDEQFF.

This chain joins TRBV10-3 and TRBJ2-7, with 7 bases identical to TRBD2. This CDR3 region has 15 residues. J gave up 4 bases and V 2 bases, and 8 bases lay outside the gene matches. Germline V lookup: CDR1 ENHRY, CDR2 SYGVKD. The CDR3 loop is CAISENWGGPYEQYF. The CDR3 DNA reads TGTGCCATCAGTGAGAATTGGGGGGGTCCGTACGAGCAGTACTTC.

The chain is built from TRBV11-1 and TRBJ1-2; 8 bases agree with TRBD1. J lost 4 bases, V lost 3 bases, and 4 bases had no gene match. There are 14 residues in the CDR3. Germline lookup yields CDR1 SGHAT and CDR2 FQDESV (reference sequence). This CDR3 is CASSFGDRSYGYTF. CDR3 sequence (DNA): TGTGCCAGCAGCTTTGGGGACAGGTCCTATGGCTACACCTTC.

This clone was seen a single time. DNA for the CDR3: TGTGCCAGCAGGAGGGACAACACGGAAAACACCATATATTTT. Protein sequence: CASRRDNTENTIYF. This chain connects TRBV2 to TRBJ1-3, with D possibly TRBD1 on 6 matching bases. Germline V gives CDR1 SNHLY, CDR2 FYNNEI. The CDR3 extends over 14 amino acids. The V gene lost 6 bases and the J gene lost 6 bases, with 15 bases spanning the gap.

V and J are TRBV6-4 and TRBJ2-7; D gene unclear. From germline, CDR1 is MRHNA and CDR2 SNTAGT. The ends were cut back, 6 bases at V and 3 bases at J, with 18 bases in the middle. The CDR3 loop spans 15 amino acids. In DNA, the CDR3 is TGTGCCAGCAGGCTAGTCACTCCACTGGGCTACGAGCAGTACTTC. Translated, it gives CASRLVTPLGYEQYF.

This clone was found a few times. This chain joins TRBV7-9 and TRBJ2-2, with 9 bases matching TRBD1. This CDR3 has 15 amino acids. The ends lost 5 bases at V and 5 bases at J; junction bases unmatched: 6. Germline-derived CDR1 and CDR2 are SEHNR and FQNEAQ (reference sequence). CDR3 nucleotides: TGTGCCAGCAGCCCTAGGGACAGGGCGACCGGGGAGCTGTTTTTT. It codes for CASSPRDRATGELFF.

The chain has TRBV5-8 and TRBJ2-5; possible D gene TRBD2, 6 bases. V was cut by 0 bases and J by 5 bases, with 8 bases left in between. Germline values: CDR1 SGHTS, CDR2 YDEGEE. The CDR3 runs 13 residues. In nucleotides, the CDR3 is TGTGCCAGCAGCTTGGATGGGGGGGAGACCCAGTACTTC. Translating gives CASSLDGGETQYF. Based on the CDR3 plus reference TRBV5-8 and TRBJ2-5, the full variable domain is EAGVTQSPTHLIKTRGQQATLRCSPISGHTSVYWYQQALGLGLQFLLWYDEGEERNRGNFPPRFSGRQFPNYSSELNVNALELEDSALYLCASSLDGGETQYFGPGTRLLVL.

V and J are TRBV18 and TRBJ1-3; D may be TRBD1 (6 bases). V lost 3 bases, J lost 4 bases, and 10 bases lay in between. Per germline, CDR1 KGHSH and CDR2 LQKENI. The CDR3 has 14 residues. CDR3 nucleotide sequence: TGTGCCAGCTCACCTGGAGACAGGGGAAACACCATATATTTT. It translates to CASSPGDRGNTIYF.

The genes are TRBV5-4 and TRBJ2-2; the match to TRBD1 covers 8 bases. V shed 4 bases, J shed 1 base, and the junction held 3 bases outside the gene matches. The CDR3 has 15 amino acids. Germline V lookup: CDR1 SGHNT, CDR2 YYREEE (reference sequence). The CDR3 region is CASSQGQENTGELFF. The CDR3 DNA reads TGTGCCAGCAGCCAGGGACAGGAGAACACCGGGGAGCTGTTTTTT. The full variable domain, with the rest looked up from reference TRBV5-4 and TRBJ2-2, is ETGVTQSPTHLIKTRGQQVTLRCSSQSGHNTVSWYQQALGQGPQFIFQYYREEENGRGNFPPRFSGLQFPNYSSELNVNALELDDSALYLCASSQGQENTGELFFGEGSRLTVL.

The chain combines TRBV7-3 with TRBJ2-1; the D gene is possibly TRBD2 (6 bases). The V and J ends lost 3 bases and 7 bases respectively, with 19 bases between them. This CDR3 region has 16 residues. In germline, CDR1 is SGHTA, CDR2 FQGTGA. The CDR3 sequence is CASSLGVGTRANEQFF. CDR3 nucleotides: TGTGCCAGCAGCTTGGGAGTCGGGACTCGGGCGAATGAGCAGTTCTTC.